The next 24 T cell receptor beta chains were all read from a single sample in a study of control samples from healthy donors and cancer patients. The protocol was immunoSEQ multiplex PCR, while the TCRdb copy is restricted to in-frame clones and leaves out a portion. This table holds roughly 47,000 clones, approximately 89% found once. Input material: PBMCs. The receptors shown here come from a woman aged 55-75 years with lung cancer.

The CDR3 DNA reads TGCGCCAGCAGCCCGGGACAGCTTCTGGCGGGCTACACCTTC. This codes for CASSPGQLLAGYTF. The rearrangement joins TRBV5-1 to TRBJ1-2; TRBD1 aligns across 7 bases. J lost 8 bases, V lost 4 bases, and 11 bases had no gene match. The length of the CDR3 is 14 residues. CDR1 and CDR2 (germline): SGHRS, YFSETQ.

The rearrangement uses TRBV7-2 and TRBJ2-7; 8 bases map to TRBD1. The CDR3 length is 15 residues. Trimming took 5 bases from V and 5 from J; bases not matched to a gene: 11. The germline V gene has CDR1 SGHTA and CDR2 FQGNSA. The CDR3 sequence: CASSHQSGQGHEQYF. For the CDR3, the DNA is TGTGCCAGCAGCCATCAGTCCGGACAGGGCCACGAGCAGTACTTC. The full variable domain, in which reference TRBV7-2 and TRBJ2-7 provide the parts outside the CDR3, is GAGVSQSPSNKVTEKGKDVELRCDPISGHTALYWYRQSLGQGLEFLIYFQGNSAPDKSGLPSDRFSAERTGGSVSTLTIQRTQQEDSAVYLCASSHQSGQGHEQYFGPGTRLTVT.

The genes are TRBV24-1 and TRBJ2-1; the D gene is possibly TRBD1 (8 bases). The V end lost 4 bases, the J end lost 7 bases, and 25 bases lay between the germline ends. The CDR3 has 18 amino acids. Germline V gene data show CDR1 as KGHDR and CDR2 as SFDVKD. In DNA form, the CDR3 reads TGTGCCACCAGTGAACCTTCGACAGGGGAAGCGGGATATAATGAGCAGTTCTTC. Translating gives CATSEPSTGEAGYNEQFF.

CDR3 sequence: CASSPPEGWSYNEQFF. The DNA of the CDR3 is TGTGCCAGCAGCCCCCCCGAGGGGTGGTCCTACAATGAGCAGTTCTTC. The chain joins TRBV7-9 to TRBJ2-1; D may match TRBD1 or TRBD2 (5 bases each). CDR1 and CDR2 (germline): SEHNR, FQNEAQ (reference sequence). The CDR3 is 16 amino acids. V lost 5 bases to trimming and J lost 1 base, with 15 bases between them.

This clone was seen more than once but under ten times. This chain connects TRBV7-9 to TRBJ2-7, with 9 bases fitting TRBD2. The germline gives CDR1 SEHNR, CDR2 FQNEAQ (reference sequence). V gave up 1 base and J gave up 1 base; unmatched junction bases: 5. The CDR3 is 16 residues long. This CDR3 is CASSLVRTSGSYEQYF. CDR3 coding DNA: TGTGCCAGCAGCTTAGTCCGAACTAGCGGGTCCTACGAGCAGTACTTC.

This clone showed up just a few times. V is TRBV5-5 and J is TRBJ2-1, with 9 bases identical to TRBD2. V lost 5 bases, J lost 1 base, and 4 bases stayed unmatched. The germline CDR1 and CDR2 sequences are SGHKS and YYEKEE (reference sequence). The CDR3 is made up of 15 amino acids. The CDR3 here is CASSKTSGSYNEQFF. DNA of the CDR3: TGTGCCAGCAGTAAGACTAGCGGTTCCTACAATGAGCAGTTCTTC.

CDR3 DNA sequence: TGTGCCAGCAGCAATGACAGGGGACGGAATACCGGGGAGCTGTTTTTT. Its protein product is CASSNDRGRNTGELFF. The chain uses TRBV7-9 and TRBJ2-2, with 8 bases identical to TRBD1. The CDR3 has 16 amino acids. The ends lost 5 bases at V and 5 bases at J; junction bases unmatched: 10. The germline V gene has CDR1 SEHNR and CDR2 FQNEAQ (reference sequence).

This chain links TRBV5-4 with TRBJ2-7; tentative D call: TRBD2 (6 bases). CDR3 size: 14 residues. Trimming removed 4 bases from V and 0 bases from J, with 11 bases in between. The germline V gene encodes CDR1 SGHNT and CDR2 YYREEE (reference sequence). DNA for the CDR3: TGTGCCAGCAGCGCCACTAGCAGCTCCTACGAGCAGTACTTC. Amino acid sequence: CASSATSSSYEQYF. The full variable domain, rest sourced from reference TRBV5-4 and TRBJ2-7, is ETGVTQSPTHLIKTRGQQVTLRCSSQSGHNTVSWYQQALGQGPQFIFQYYREEENGRGNFPPRFSGLQFPNYSSELNVNALELDDSALYLCASSATSSSYEQYFGPGTRLTVT.

This clone occurred once. The V gene is TRBV28, the J gene TRBJ2-7; 7 bases align to TRBD1. The ends lost 11 bases at V and 6 bases at J; junction bases unmatched: 19. CDR3 length equals 15 residues. The V gene's germline CDR1 is MDHEN and CDR2 SYDVKM. The CDR3 nucleotides are TGTGCCCTAAGTTCCCCCTCGACAGGGATGGGCGAGCAGTACTTC. Its translation is CALSSPSTGMGEQYF. The entire variable domain, with the rest obtained from reference TRBV28 and TRBJ2-7, is as follows: DVKVTQSSRYLVKRTGEKVFLECVQDMDHENMFWYRQDPGLGLRLIYFSYDVKMKEKGDIPEGYSVSREKKERFSLILESASTNQTSMYLCALSSPSTGMGEQYFGPGTRLTVT.

J is TRBJ2-5 and V is TRBV30; 7 bases line up with TRBD2. V shed 1 base, J shed 5 bases, and the junction held 7 bases outside the gene matches. Germline V gene lookup returns CDR1 GTSNPN and CDR2 SVGIG (reference sequence). The CDR3 runs to 14 residues. The CDR3 sequence is CAWSAGAGKETQYF. CDR3 nucleotides: TGTGCCTGGAGTGCCGGAGCGGGAAAGGAGACCCAGTACTTC.

The chain recombines TRBV19 with TRBJ2-7; 14 bases match TRBD2. Germline CDR1 reads LNHDA; CDR2 reads SQIVND (reference sequence). The CDR3 is made up of 17 amino acids. V was pared by 6 bases and J by 0 bases, with 7 bases of the junction left unmatched. CDR3 amino acids: CASRGLAGEGPSYEQYF. In DNA, the CDR3 is TGTGCCAGTAGGGGACTAGCGGGAGAGGGCCCCTCCTACGAGCAGTACTTC.

CDR3 DNA sequence: TGTGCCAGCAGCTTAAACGGATTAAGCACAGATACGCAGTATTTT. It yields the protein CASSLNGLSTDTQYF. This chain uses TRBV7-2 with TRBJ2-3; D is ambiguous. Germline V gene sequence: CDR1 SGHTA, CDR2 FQGNSA. The CDR3 sequence is 15 residues long. V lost 2 bases and J 0 bases, leaving 9 bases between the germline ends.

The V call is TRBV7-9, the J call TRBJ2-7; 8 bases map to TRBD1. In germline, CDR1 is SEHNR, CDR2 FQNEAQ (reference sequence). The CDR3 loop spans 15 amino acids. V trimming: 6 bases; J trimming: 0 bases; junction bases outside the gene matches: 7. The CDR3 DNA reads as TGTGCCAGCAGATCGGACAGGGTCCTCTCCTACGAGCAGTACTTC. It codes for CASRSDRVLSYEQYF.

This chain uses TRBV3-1 (or the pseudogene TRBV3-2) with TRBJ2-7; no clear D gene. V was pared by 1 base and J by 1 base, with 11 bases between. The CDR3 has 15 amino acids. Germline V lookup: CDR1 LGHDT, CDR2 YNNKEL (reference sequence). The CDR3 loop reads CASSQALGSSYEQYF. As DNA, the CDR3 is TGTGCCAGCAGCCAAGCTTTGGGGTCTTCCTACGAGCAGTACTTC.

The chain has TRBV6-1 and TRBJ1-5; D is unresolved. Germline assignment: CDR1 MNHNS and CDR2 SASEGT. The CDR3 totals 16 residues. Trimming removed 1 base at V and 7 bases at J, with 17 bases between. CDR3 sequence reads: CASSEEVDKGRQPQHF. CDR3 coding DNA: TGTGCCAGCAGTGAAGAGGTTGATAAAGGAAGGCAGCCCCAGCATTTT.

Here the CDR3 DNA reads TGTGCCAGCAGGCGCTCCGGACCGTCTTCACCCCTCCACTTT. Amino acids: CASRRSGPSSPLHF. This chain links TRBV3-1 (or the pseudogene TRBV3-2) with TRBJ1-6; D is uncertain. The V end lost 6 bases, the J end lost 9 bases, and 15 bases lay between the germline ends. The CDR3 length is 14 residues. Germline loops: CDR1 LGHDT, CDR2 YNNKEL (reference sequence).

The chain links TRBV5-4 to TRBJ2-1; 10 bases agree with TRBD2. Germline assignment: CDR1 SGHNT and CDR2 YYREEE (reference sequence). There are 15 residues in the CDR3. Losses at the gene ends were 5 bases for V and 6 bases for J; bases not matched to a gene: 8. CDR3 in amino acids: CASREAGGGGNEQFF. CDR3 nucleotide sequence: TGTGCCAGCAGAGAAGCGGGAGGGGGGGGCAATGAGCAGTTCTTC.

This chain joins TRBV3-1 (or the pseudogene TRBV3-2) and TRBJ1-1; possibly TRBD1 for D (5 bases). Germline CDR1 LGHDT, CDR2 YNNKEL (reference sequence). V was pared by 1 base and J by 0 bases, with 9 bases between. This CDR3 region has 15 residues. In DNA, the CDR3 is TGTGCCAGCAGCCAAGGGGGACTCATGAACACTGAAGCTTTCTTT. Translated: CASSQGGLMNTEAFF.

This chain joins TRBV21-1 and TRBJ1-2; the DNA was not used to check the table's D call, TRBD1. TRBV21-1 is labeled a pseudogene. This CDR3 has 14 residues. The CDR3 is CASTPGQLNYGYTF. CDR3 nucleotides: TGTGCCAGCACCCCTGGGCAGCTCAACTATGGCTACACCTTC.

The chain uses TRBV5-1 and TRBJ2-7; TRBD1 is a possible D gene (5 bases). Trimming pared 2 bases from V and 2 bases from J, leaving 11 bases between. The CDR3 covers 14 residues. Germline values: CDR1 SGHRS, CDR2 YFSETQ. CDR3 region: CASSFKGATYEQYF. Written as DNA, the CDR3 is TGCGCCAGCAGCTTCAAAGGGGCGACCTACGAGCAGTACTTC.

The chain employs TRBV11-2 and TRBJ2-3, with unresolved D. V dropped 2 bases and J dropped 0 bases, with 9 bases sitting between them. CDR1 is SGHAT and CDR2 is FQNNGV in the germline V gene. The CDR3 spans 15 residues. CDR3 region: CASSLISPSTDTQYF. In nucleotides, the CDR3 is TGTGCCAGCAGCTTAATCAGTCCTAGCACAGATACGCAGTATTTT.

The rearrangement links TRBV9 to TRBJ2-2; D remains unclear. V lost 1 base to trimming and J lost 6 bases, with 22 bases between them. The CDR3 runs to 18 residues. Germline CDR1 SGDLS, CDR2 YYNGEE. The CDR3 DNA reads as TGTGCCAGCAGCGTACACCCTTCACCCGGTCTAGGGTCCGGGGAGCTGTTTTTT. Translation: CASSVHPSPGLGSGELFF.

This clone was recorded once. The J gene is TRBJ1-2, the V gene TRBV9, with 9 bases matching TRBD1. CDR1 and CDR2 (germline): SGDLS, YYNGEE. Trimming took 3 bases from V and 9 from J; bases not matched to a gene: 9. The CDR3 length is 14 residues. This CDR3 is CASSAPGQGSSYTF. CDR3 coding DNA: TGTGCCAGCAGCGCACCGGGACAGGGTTCAAGCTACACCTTC.

The chain recombines TRBV5-4 with TRBJ2-1; D unresolved. The V gene lost 1 base and the J gene lost 6 bases, with 14 bases spanning the gap. The germline V gene has CDR1 SGHNT and CDR2 YYREEE (reference sequence). CDR3 length: 15 amino acids. The CDR3 reads CASSLKSPLGNEQFF. The CDR3 nucleotides are TGTGCCAGCAGCTTGAAGTCTCCCCTGGGCAATGAGCAGTTCTTC.